Listed below are T cell receptor beta chains from one sample, sequenced in a study of molecular identifiers for immune sequencing clone quantification. TCRdb re-called the PCR reads through MiXCR, storing one row per CDR3 protein. This sample has hundreds of thousands of distinct CDR3 sequences, with 24% found just once. Sequenced input: naive CD8+ T cells from blood, with Jurkat cell RNA spiked in. The receptors derive from a human donor in good health. Some libraries in this study had Jurkat cell RNA spiked in. Each CDR3 is given with its conserved first and last residue. Fields, in order: clone size, D gene, J gene, V gene, CDR3 protein, CDR3 DNA. The D gene is left open where the match is weak. The size field is filled for only some rows; it gives once, few, many or a size class.

clone_size: .; d_call: .; j_call: TRBJ1-2; v_call: TRBV2; cdr3_aa: CASSDRGRTNYGYTF; cdr3_nt: TGTGCCAGCAGTGATAGGGGACGGACTAACTATGGCTACACCTTC
clone_size: .; d_call: .; j_call: TRBJ1-1; v_call: TRBV27; cdr3_aa: CASSLSSGNTEAFF; cdr3_nt: TGTGCCAGCAGTTTAAGTAGCGGCAACACTGAAGCTTTCTTT
clone_size: many; d_call: TRBD1; j_call: TRBJ1-1; v_call: TRBV6-2/TRBV6-3; cdr3_aa: CASGAGQGAEAFF; cdr3_nt: TGTGCCAGCGGTGCGGGACAGGGGGCTGAAGCTTTCTTT
clone_size: .; d_call: TRBD2; j_call: TRBJ2-3; v_call: TRBV10-1; cdr3_aa: CASSEIRGGYTDTQYF; cdr3_nt: TGCGCCAGCAGTGAGATTCGGGGAGGGTACACAGATACGCAGTATTTT
clone_size: many; d_call: .; j_call: TRBJ2-7; v_call: TRBV27; cdr3_aa: CASSRGARSYEQYF; cdr3_nt: TGTGCCAGCAGCCGCGGAGCTAGGTCTTACGAGCAGTACTTC
clone_size: few; d_call: TRBD2; j_call: TRBJ2-5; v_call: TRBV7-9; cdr3_aa: CASSLIGRAAETQYF; cdr3_nt: TGTGCCAGCAGCTTGATCGGGAGGGCCGCAGAGACCCAGTACTTC
clone_size: many; d_call: .; j_call: TRBJ2-3; v_call: TRBV9; cdr3_aa: CASSVGLATLTDTQYF; cdr3_nt: TGTGCCAGCAGCGTAGGGCTAGCGACCCTCACAGATACGCAGTATTTT
clone_size: many; d_call: TRBD1; j_call: TRBJ2-7; v_call: TRBV29-1; cdr3_aa: CSVLGQGFPYEQYF; cdr3_nt: TGCAGCGTTTTGGGACAGGGTTTTCCCTACGAGCAGTACTTC
clone_size: .; d_call: TRBD1; j_call: TRBJ1-1; v_call: TRBV6-1; cdr3_aa: CASSELAGGPYGTEAFF; cdr3_nt: TGTGCCAGCAGTGAATTGGCAGGGGGTCCCTATGGCACTGAAGCTTTCTTT
clone_size: .; d_call: TRBD1; j_call: TRBJ1-5; v_call: TRBV6-2/TRBV6-3; cdr3_aa: CASSYSIFRTGRYSNQPQHF; cdr3_nt: TGTGCCAGCAGTTACTCGATTTTCCGGACAGGGAGATATAGCAATCAGCCCCAGCATTTT
clone_size: few; d_call: .; j_call: TRBJ2-1; v_call: TRBV20-1; cdr3_aa: CSANNEQFF; cdr3_nt: TGCAGTGCCAACAATGAGCAGTTCTTC
clone_size: many; d_call: .; j_call: TRBJ2-7; v_call: TRBV28; cdr3_aa: CASSSRLDPYEQYF; cdr3_nt: TGTGCCAGCAGTTCTCGACTAGACCCCTACGAGCAGTACTTC
clone_size: many; d_call: .; j_call: TRBJ1-3; v_call: TRBV29-1; cdr3_aa: CSVDSRNTIYF; cdr3_nt: TGCAGCGTTGATAGTCGAAACACCATATATTTT
clone_size: few; d_call: .; j_call: TRBJ1-1; v_call: TRBV24-1; cdr3_aa: CATSDGGTEAFF; cdr3_nt: TGTGCCACCAGTGATGGGGGCACTGAAGCTTTCTTT
clone_size: many; d_call: .; j_call: TRBJ2-3; v_call: TRBV28; cdr3_aa: CASNGRPVADTQYF; cdr3_nt: TGTGCCAGCAACGGCAGGCCGGTCGCAGATACGCAGTATTTT
clone_size: many; d_call: TRBD1; j_call: TRBJ1-2; v_call: TRBV29-1; cdr3_aa: CSVEGQGAYGYTF; cdr3_nt: TGCAGCGTTGAAGGGCAGGGGGCCTATGGCTACACCTTC
clone_size: many; d_call: TRBD2; j_call: TRBJ2-1; v_call: TRBV7-2; cdr3_aa: CASSPGTSGNEQFF; cdr3_nt: TGTGCCAGCAGCCCCGGGACTAGCGGCAATGAGCAGTTCTTC
clone_size: .; d_call: .; j_call: TRBJ2-1; v_call: TRBV12-3/TRBV12-4; cdr3_aa: CASSLKQSSYNEQFF; cdr3_nt: TGTGCCAGCAGTTTAAAACAGAGCTCCTACAATGAGCAGTTCTTC
clone_size: many; d_call: .; j_call: TRBJ2-7; v_call: TRBV30; cdr3_aa: CSTERGYEQYF; cdr3_nt: TGTTCGACCGAAAGGGGATACGAGCAGTACTTC
clone_size: many; d_call: .; j_call: TRBJ2-3; v_call: TRBV28; cdr3_aa: CASSLSGAPTDTQYF; cdr3_nt: TGTGCCAGCAGTTTATCGGGGGCCCCCACAGATACGCAGTATTTT
clone_size: many; d_call: .; j_call: TRBJ1-1; v_call: TRBV4-1; cdr3_aa: CASSQGVYTEAFF; cdr3_nt: TGCGCCAGCAGCCAAGGGGTTTACACTGAAGCTTTCTTT
clone_size: many; d_call: .; j_call: TRBJ2-7; v_call: TRBV7-9; cdr3_aa: CASSADEDRAYEQYF; cdr3_nt: TGTGCCAGCAGCGCCGACGAGGACCGTGCCTACGAGCAGTACTTC
clone_size: .; d_call: TRBD2; j_call: TRBJ2-7; v_call: TRBV7-3; cdr3_aa: CASSLGLAPYEHYF; cdr3_nt: TGTGCCAGCAGCTTAGGACTAGCGCCTTACGAGCACTACTTC
clone_size: many; d_call: TRBD2; j_call: TRBJ2-3; v_call: TRBV27; cdr3_aa: CASSLSSGPQYF; cdr3_nt: TGTGCCAGCAGTTTATCTAGCGGGCCGCAGTATTTT